This T cell receptor beta chain was sequenced for a study of blood T cell repertoires in COVID-19. Study summary: The samples span acute and convalescent COVID-19 from the United States, Italy and Spain. Nucleic acid was either cDNA or gDNA, and it came from T cells, B-cell-depleted T cells, or PBMCs.

CDR1 and CDR2 from the germline V gene are ENHRY and SYGVKD. The CDR3 contains 13 residues. Trimming pared 7 bases from V and 6 bases from J, leaving 16 bases between. Source study methods: Scientists estimated how many nucleated cells there were by amplifying reference gene primers. TCRdb keeps only in-frame clones here, not all; method: immunoSEQ multiplex PCR. The V and J calls and the clone size are those of that table, but D and trimming were determined from the DNA. The sample includes about 25,000 clones, around 85% seen only once; the top ten take just under 9%. The clonotype comes from a human donor with active COVID-19. The donor label of this sample is uncertain. Source material: peripheral blood. The chain combines TRBV10-3 with TRBJ2-7; TRBD2 might be the D (6 bases). The CDR3 sequence is CAINGGYGGEQYF. CDR3 DNA: TGTGCCATCAACGGCGGCTACGGGGGCGAGCAGTACTTC.